The next 18 T cell receptor beta chains were all read from a single sample in a study of shared clonotypes between healthy human individuals. The assay was immunoSEQ multiplex PCR, and TCRdb's table has in-frame clones only and misses some. The sample lists about 2,200,000 clones, approximately 94% occurring once. It was CD45RO-negative cells, positively selected for CCR7, that made up naive CD8 cells, with terminally differentiated effector memory CD45RA+ cells excluded. Sequencing was carried out using naive CD8+ T cells from PBMCs. The receptors come from a man between 18 and 35 years old in good health. Some clones in this sample may be carry-over from other donors' samples.

This sequence joins TRBV27 and TRBJ2-7; D ambiguous. V shed 0 bases and J shed 6 bases, with 15 bases lying between them. This CDR3 contains 15 residues. The germline gives CDR1 MNHEY, CDR2 SMNVEV (reference sequence). CDR3 sequence reads: CASSLSTASPLEQYF. The CDR3 coding sequence is TGTGCCAGCAGTTTATCAACGGCGTCCCCCCTCGAGCAGTACTTC.

This chain uses TRBV7-2 with TRBJ2-5, with TRBD1 as a possible D gene (6 bases). The V end lost 5 bases, the J end lost 3 bases, and 13 bases lay between the germline ends. This CDR3 has 14 residues. CDR1 SGHTA and CDR2 FQGNSA come from the germline V gene. The CDR3 sequence: CASSPNRAEETQYF. DNA of the CDR3: TGTGCCAGCAGCCCGAACAGGGCAGAAGAGACCCAGTACTTC.

V and J are TRBV6-1 and TRBJ2-1, with 9 bases aligning to TRBD2. The V gene end was trimmed by 6 bases and the J gene end by 8 bases; junction bases not matched to a gene: 8. The CDR3 is 14 amino acids. Germline V lookup: CDR1 MNHNS, CDR2 SASEGT. The CDR3 nucleotides read TGTGCCAGCAGAACCCTAGCGGGAATTCATGAGCAGTTCTTC. This translates into CASRTLAGIHEQFF.

This clone was seen a few times. The chain couples TRBV7-9 to TRBJ1-1, with D perhaps TRBD1 (5 bases). Trimming took off 5 bases at V and 6 bases at J, with 10 bases between the two ends. CDR1 SEHNR and CDR2 FQNEAQ come from the germline V gene (reference sequence). The CDR3 has 12 amino acids. As DNA, the CDR3 is TGTGCCAGCAGCCCCTTAGGGGCTGAAGCTTTCTTT. This codes for CASSPLGAEAFF.

The gene calls are TRBV6-4 and TRBJ2-1; D is perhaps TRBD2 (5 bases). The length of the CDR3 is 15 residues. V was clipped by 4 bases and J by 0 bases, with 10 bases between them. Germline assignment: CDR1 MRHNA and CDR2 SNTAGT. CDR3 coding DNA: TGTGCCAGCAGTGTCAACCGGGGCTCCTACAATGAGCAGTTCTTC. This gives the protein CASSVNRGSYNEQFF.

J is TRBJ1-4 and V is TRBV27, with D possibly matching TRBD1 (5 bases). CDR3 size: 17 residues. Germline CDR1 MNHEY, CDR2 SMNVEV (reference sequence). V was cut by 7 bases and J by 5 bases, with 23 bases left in between. Here the CDR3 DNA reads TGTGCCAGCACCAGCAAGCAGGGATGGGAGGAAAATGAAAAACTGTTTTTT. This translates into CASTSKQGWEENEKLFF.

The rearrangement uses TRBV7-6 and TRBJ2-5; 8 positions agree with TRBD1. This CDR3 has 14 amino acids. Germline V lookup: CDR1 SGHVS, CDR2 FNYEAQ. The V and J ends lost 4 bases and 5 bases, in that order; junction bases with no gene match: 6. CDR3 DNA: TGTGCCAGCAGCTCGGACAGGGTTATTGAGACCCAGTACTTC. Translated, it gives CASSSDRVIETQYF.

This rearrangement joins TRBV21-1 to TRBJ2-5; TRBD2 is the table's D call, not checked against the DNA. TRBV21-1 is recorded as a pseudogene. The CDR3 covers 19 residues. CDR3 bases: TGTGCCAGCAGGGGCTTGAGGGATGCGAGACGGTGCCCAGGAGAGACCCAGTACTTC. Residues: CASRGLRDARRCPGETQYF.

This sequence joins TRBV7-9 and TRBJ1-2, with 12 bases matching TRBD1. Losses at the gene ends were 2 bases for V and 6 bases for J; bases not matched to a gene: 10. The CDR3 consists of 17 residues. The germline CDR1 and CDR2 sequences are SEHNR and FQNEAQ (reference sequence). The CDR3 here is CASSLLARDRGQDGYTF. The CDR3 region has the DNA TGTGCCAGCAGCTTATTAGCGAGGGACAGGGGGCAGGATGGCTACACCTTC.

This clone showed up just once. The V and J genes are TRBV5-4 and TRBJ1-4, with TRBD1 identical over 9 bases. CDR1 and CDR2 from the germline V gene are SGHNT and YYREEE (reference sequence). V lost 0 bases to trimming and J lost 8 bases; unmatched junction nucleotides: 5. This CDR3 region has 15 residues. CDR3 coding DNA: TGTGCCAGCAGCTTGGACAGGGGGCAGGGGGAAAAACTGTTTTTT. This translates into CASSLDRGQGEKLFF.

The genes are TRBV19 and TRBJ1-5, with D maybe TRBD1 (6 bases). Trimming pared 6 bases from V and 2 bases from J, leaving 20 bases between. Germline CDR1 and CDR2: LNHDA and SQIVND (reference sequence). There are 17 residues in the CDR3. Here the CDR3 reads CASSQGPSGWGNQPQHF. CDR3 sequence (DNA): TGTGCCAGTAGCCAGGGGCCCTCCGGTTGGGGCAATCAGCCCCAGCATTTT.

The rearrangement joins TRBV4-1 to TRBJ1-2; D is undetermined. The CDR3 extends over 13 amino acids. Trimming removed 4 bases at V and 0 bases at J, with 6 bases between. Germline-derived CDR1 and CDR2 are MGHRA and YSYEKL. CDR3 residues: CASSPISNYGYTF. CDR3 nucleotides: TGCGCCAGCAGCCCCATCTCTAACTATGGCTACACCTTC.

The rearrangement joins TRBV19 to TRBJ1-1; no definite D call. Germline V gene lookup returns CDR1 LNHDA and CDR2 SQIVND (reference sequence). The CDR3 has 13 residues. V was trimmed by 5 bases and J by 5 bases, leaving 12 bases between them. CDR3 DNA sequence: TGTGCCAGTAGTTACCGGTTTTGGACTGAAGCTTTCTTT. This translates into CASSYRFWTEAFF.

The rearrangement joins TRBV28 to TRBJ2-3; TRBD2 matches at 7 bases. Per germline, CDR1 MDHEN and CDR2 SYDVKM. V dropped 7 bases and J dropped 3; count of bases not matched to a gene: 7. The CDR3 runs to 14 residues. The CDR3 reads CASTAGDFTDTQYF. The CDR3 DNA sequence: TGTGCCAGCACCGCGGGAGACTTTACAGATACGCAGTATTTT.

The gene calls are TRBV5-6 and TRBJ2-1, with D tentatively TRBD2 (6 bases). Deletions cut 4 bases from V and 8 bases from J, with 10 bases between. Looked up from germline, CDR1 is SGHDT and CDR2 is YYEEEE. The CDR3 loop spans 12 amino acids. CDR3 sequence (DNA): TGTGCCAGCAGCCTGGAGGGGTATGAGCAGTTCTTC. This translates into CASSLEGYEQFF.

The V call is TRBV29-1, the J call TRBJ2-1, with D unresolved. This CDR3 is 12 amino acids long. The V gene's germline CDR1 is SQVTM and CDR2 ANQGSEA. Trimming took off 6 bases at V and 7 bases at J, with 13 bases between the two ends. The CDR3 loop reads CSVDIIGNEQFF. In DNA form, the CDR3 reads TGCAGCGTCGACATAATCGGGAATGAGCAGTTCTTC.

This sequence joins TRBV7-6 and TRBJ1-1; the D is unclear. V lost 0 bases to trimming and J lost 4 bases, with 12 bases between them. From germline, CDR1 is SGHVS and CDR2 FNYEAQ. The CDR3 totals 15 residues. The CDR3 is CASSLANWNGTEAFF. CDR3 bases: TGTGCCAGCAGCTTAGCGAATTGGAACGGCACTGAAGCTTTCTTT.

CDR3 sequence (DNA): TGTGCCAGCAGTAAAACAGTGAACACTGAAGCTTTCTTT. Translated: CASSKTVNTEAFF. The genes are TRBV6-1 and TRBJ1-1, with D hard to call. CDR1 is MNHNS and CDR2 is SASEGT in the germline V gene. The CDR3 consists of 13 residues. Trimming removed 5 bases from V and 0 bases from J, with 7 bases in between.